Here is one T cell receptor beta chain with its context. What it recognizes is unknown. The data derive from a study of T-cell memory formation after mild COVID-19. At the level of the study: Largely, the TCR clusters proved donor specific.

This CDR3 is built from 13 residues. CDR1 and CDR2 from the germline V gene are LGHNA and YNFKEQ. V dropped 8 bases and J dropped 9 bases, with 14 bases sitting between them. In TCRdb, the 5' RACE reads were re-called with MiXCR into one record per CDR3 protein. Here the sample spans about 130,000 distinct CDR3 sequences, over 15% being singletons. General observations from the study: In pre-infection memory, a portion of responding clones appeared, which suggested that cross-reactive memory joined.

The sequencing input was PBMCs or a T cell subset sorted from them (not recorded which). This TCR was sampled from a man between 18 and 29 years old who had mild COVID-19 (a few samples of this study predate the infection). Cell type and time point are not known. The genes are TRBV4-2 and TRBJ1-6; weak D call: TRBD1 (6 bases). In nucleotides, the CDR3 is TGTGCCAGCGGGGGGGGCTCCCTTTCACCCCTCCACTTT. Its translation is CASGGGSLSPLHF.